Presented here are 20 T cell receptor beta chains from one specimen sequenced in a study of T-cell memory formation after mild COVID-19. TCRdb called the 5' RACE reads again in MiXCR, with one record for every CDR3 protein. Altogether 390,000 or so distinct CDR3 sequences are present, 16% being singletons, with the ten largest covering 20% to 25%. What was sequenced was PBMCs or a T cell subset sorted from them (not recorded which). Source of these receptors: a man aged 18 to 29 who had mild COVID-19 (a few samples of this study predate the infection). Cell type and time point are not known.

The gene calls are TRBV20-1 and TRBJ2-3; 10 bases are a match to TRBD2. Unmatched junction bases numbered 4, after V lost 2 bases and J lost 2 bases. CDR1 DFQATT and CDR2 SNEGSKA come from the germline V gene (reference sequence). This CDR3 contains 15 residues. The DNA for the CDR3 is TGCAGTGCTAGACCGAGCGGGGGGGCCACAGATACGCAGTATTTT. Amino acids: CSARPSGGATDTQYF.

This clonotype was seen more than once but under ten times. The chain is built from TRBV7-2 and TRBJ1-1; a possible D gene is TRBD1 (6 bases). Trimming cost V 2 bases and J 1 base, with 14 bases left between them. This CDR3 has 16 amino acids. Germline V gene sequence: CDR1 SGHTA, CDR2 FQGNSA. CDR3 DNA: TGTGCCAGCAGCTTAACGGGGGGCGTCGAGAACACTGAAGCTTTCTTT. Its translation: CASSLTGGVENTEAFF.

The chain has TRBV15 and TRBJ2-7; 8 nucleotides align to TRBD1. CDR3 length equals 14 residues. J gave up 2 bases and V 3 bases, and 3 bases lay outside the gene matches. Germline V CDR1 and CDR2: LNHNV, YYDKDF (reference sequence). The CDR3 sequence: CATSSGTGPYEQYF. As DNA, the CDR3 is TGTGCCACCAGCAGCGGGACAGGTCCCTACGAGCAGTACTTC.

This clonotype occurred a few times. The chain couples TRBV7-3 to TRBJ2-2, with D unresolved. This CDR3 contains 14 residues. Germline CDR1 reads SGHTA; CDR2 reads FQGTGA. The V end was cut by 5 bases, the J end by 4 bases, with 11 bases between. The CDR3 sequence: CASSPPTRTGELFF. In DNA, the CDR3 is TGTGCCAGCAGCCCGCCGACTCGCACCGGGGAGCTGTTTTTT.

This clonotype was detected only a few times. The chain has TRBV12-3 or TRBV12-4 and TRBJ1-2, with D uncertain. There are 10 residues in the CDR3. Trimming removed 8 bases at V and 10 bases at J, with 11 bases between. Here the CDR3 reads CASGPIPYTF. The CDR3 DNA is TGTGCCAGCGGTCCGATTCCCTACACCTTC.

Worth noting for this clonotype: A much bigger clone sits one base away, suggesting this may be a read error. The V gene is TRBV7-2, the J gene TRBJ1-2, with D possibly TRBD1 on 5 matching bases. The germline V gene has CDR1 SGHTA and CDR2 FQGNSA. Trimming shortened V by 6 bases and J by 8 bases, and 13 bases separated the two germline ends. CDR3 length: 12 amino acids. CDR3 in amino acids: CASRLYGDGYTF. CDR3 DNA sequence: TGTGCCAGCAGATTGTACGGGGACGGCTACACCTTC. Drawing the rest from reference TRBV7-2 and TRBJ1-2, the complete variable domain is GAGVSQSPSNKVTEKGKDVELRCDPISGHTALYWYRQSLGQGLEFLIYFQGNSAPDKSGLPSDRFSAERTGGSVSTLTIQRTQQEDSAVYLCASRLYGDGYTFGSGTRLTVV.

This chain uses TRBV9 with TRBJ2-5; D is unresolved. The CDR3 is made up of 14 amino acids. In germline, CDR1 is SGDLS, CDR2 YYNGEE. Trimming removed 1 base from V and 3 bases from J, with 10 bases in between. CDR3 loop: CASSVSPVEETQYF. In DNA form, the CDR3 reads TGTGCCAGCAGCGTAAGTCCGGTCGAAGAGACCCAGTACTTC. Using reference TRBV9 and TRBJ2-5 for the parts outside the CDR3, the full variable domain is DSGVTQTPKHLITATGQRVTLRCSPRSGDLSVYWYQQSLDQGLQFLIQYYNGEERAKGNILERFSAQQFPDLHSELNLSSLELGDSALYFCASSVSPVEETQYFGPGTRLLVL.

This clonotype was counted a few times. The chain recombines TRBV11-2 with TRBJ2-2, with TRBD2 matching over 8 bases. Germline V gene data show CDR1 as SGHAT and CDR2 as FQNNGV. The CDR3 extends over 16 amino acids. The junction had 10 bases not matched to a gene; V was cut back by 6 bases and J by 4 bases. The CDR3 spells CASRSLSGGRTGELFF. CDR3 DNA sequence: TGTGCCAGCAGGAGCCTCTCGGGGGGGCGCACCGGGGAGCTGTTTTTT.

This clonotype has more than one count but fewer than ten. The V gene is TRBV5-1, the J gene TRBJ2-7; TRBD2 might be the D (6 bases). V gave up 5 bases and J gave up 0 bases, with 9 bases separating them. The CDR3 is 13 residues long. Germline loops: CDR1 SGHRS, CDR2 YFSETQ. CDR3 bases: TGCGCCAGCAGGTCGGGACTCTCCTACGAGCAGTACTTC. It is translated as CASRSGLSYEQYF.

This clonotype has more than one count but fewer than ten. The chain joins TRBV4-1 to TRBJ2-6, with 12 bases fitting TRBD1. Per germline, CDR1 MGHRA and CDR2 YSYEKL. The CDR3 loop spans 19 amino acids. After removal of 1 base from V and 4 bases from J, the junction contained 8 bases not matched to a gene. Here the CDR3 reads CASSQVAGTGGAGANVLTF. CDR3 DNA: TGCGCCAGCAGCCAAGTAGCCGGGACAGGGGGCGCCGGGGCCAACGTCCTGACTTTC.

This clonotype was observed a handful of times. The rearrangement joins TRBV20-1 to TRBJ2-3, with 9 bases that match TRBD2. The CDR3 consists of 15 residues. Germline V gene lookup returns CDR1 DFQATT and CDR2 SNEGSKA (reference sequence). Losses at the gene ends were 3 bases for V and 1 base for J; bases not matched to a gene: 5. CDR3 sequence: CSARGASGGTDTQYF. The DNA for the CDR3 is TGCAGTGCTAGGGGGGCTAGCGGGGGCACAGATACGCAGTATTTT.

This clonotype was seen only once. Possible read error: a much larger clone is one base away. The CDR3, as DNA: TGTGCCAGCAGTTACTTTGGACAGGGACCCTCACCCATCCACTTT. Amino acids: CASSYFGQGPSPIHF. The chain is built from TRBV6-5 and TRBJ1-6, with 8 bases that match TRBD1. The CDR3 is 15 residues long. The germline CDR1 and CDR2 sequences are MNHEY and SVGAGI.

The V call is TRBV6-5, the J call TRBJ2-5; 7 positions agree with TRBD1. Germline CDR1 reads MNHEY; CDR2 reads SVGAGI. The CDR3 loop spans 15 amino acids. The V and J ends lost 4 bases and 0 bases, in that order; junction bases with no gene match: 5. CDR3 sequence (DNA): TGTGCCAGCAGTTCCTTGGACAGGAACCAAGAGACCCAGTACTTC. It yields the protein CASSSLDRNQETQYF.

This chain connects TRBV12-3 or TRBV12-4 to TRBJ1-5; D perhaps matches TRBD1 (5 bases). V was cut by 6 bases and J by 11 bases, with 23 bases left in between. CDR3 length: 15 residues. In DNA, the CDR3 is TGTGCCAGCAGCCGGACCGGGACTGTCCTTCGGGCCCAGCATTTT. It codes for CASSRTGTVLRAQHF.

This clonotype has only a few counts. The rearrangement uses TRBV20-1 and TRBJ2-1; TRBD2 is a possible D gene (5 bases). CDR1 is DFQATT, CDR2 SNEGSKA, per germline (reference sequence). The V and J ends lost 7 bases and 2 bases respectively, with 15 bases between them. This CDR3 region has 14 residues. CDR3 sequence reads: CSGTGGLPYNEQFF. CDR3 nucleotides: TGCAGTGGGACTGGCGGGCTCCCCTACAATGAGCAGTTCTTC.

Many counts were recorded for this clonotype. V usage is TRBV28 and J usage is TRBJ2-7, with 7 bases that match TRBD1. Losses at the gene ends were 3 bases for V and 3 bases for J; bases not matched to a gene: 8. This CDR3 comprises 15 residues. Germline V lookup: CDR1 MDHEN, CDR2 SYDVKM. As DNA, the CDR3 is TGTGCCAGCAGTTTCCCAGGGGGTTTCCACTACGAGCAGTACTTC. Residues: CASSFPGGFHYEQYF.

This clonotype turned up a few times. The DNA of the CDR3 is TGCGCCAGCAGCCAAGGAGGGGGCTACACCTTC. It yields the protein CASSQGGGYTF. The chain combines TRBV4-1 with TRBJ1-2; D call uncertain. Germline values: CDR1 MGHRA, CDR2 YSYEKL. The CDR3 loop spans 11 amino acids. Trimming removed 1 base from V and 8 bases from J, with 5 bases in between.

As DNA, the CDR3 is TGTGCCAGTACCTGGGGGGGACCGAACACTGAAGCTTTCTTT. This gives the protein CASTWGGPNTEAFF. V and J are TRBV19 and TRBJ1-1; TRBD1 might be the D (5 bases). The ends were cut back, 7 bases at V and 1 base at J, with 13 bases in the middle. CDR1 and CDR2 (germline): LNHDA, SQIVND (reference sequence). This CDR3 has 14 residues.

This clonotype was counted between two and nine times. This rearrangement joins TRBV6-2 or TRBV6-3 to TRBJ2-1; D is uncertain. This CDR3 spans 14 amino acids. V was trimmed by 5 bases and J by 6 bases, leaving 14 bases between them. Per germline, CDR1 MNHEY and CDR2 SVGEGT. CDR3 protein: CASSIGYNGNEQFF. DNA for the CDR3: TGTGCCAGCAGTATAGGATACAACGGCAATGAGCAGTTCTTC.

This clonotype turned up a few times. The chain joins TRBV4-3 to TRBJ2-7, with 8 bases that match TRBD1. CDR1 LGHNA and CDR2 YSLEER come from the germline V gene. This CDR3 region has 16 residues. V was pared by 3 bases and J by 1 base, with 8 bases of the junction left unmatched. The CDR3 sequence is CASSQNTGTGSYEQYF. The CDR3 bases are TGCGCCAGCAGCCAGAACACCGGGACAGGATCCTACGAGCAGTACTTC.